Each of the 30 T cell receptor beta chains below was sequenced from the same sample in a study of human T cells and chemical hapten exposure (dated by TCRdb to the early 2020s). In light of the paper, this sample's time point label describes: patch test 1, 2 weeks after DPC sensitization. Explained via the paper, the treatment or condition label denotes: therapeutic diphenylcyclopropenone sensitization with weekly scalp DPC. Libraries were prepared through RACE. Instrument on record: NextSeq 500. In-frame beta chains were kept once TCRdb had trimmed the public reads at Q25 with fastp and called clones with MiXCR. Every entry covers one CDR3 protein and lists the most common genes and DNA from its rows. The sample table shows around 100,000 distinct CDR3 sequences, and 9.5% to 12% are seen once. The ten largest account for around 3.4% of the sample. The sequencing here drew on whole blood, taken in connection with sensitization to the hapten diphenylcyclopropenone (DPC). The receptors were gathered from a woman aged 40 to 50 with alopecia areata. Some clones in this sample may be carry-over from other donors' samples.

The CDR3 sequence: CASSSDRGLGYTF. CDR3 nucleotides: TGTGCCAGCAGCTCAGACAGGGGGCTTGGCTACACCTTC. The chain links TRBV5-6 to TRBJ1-2; 10 positions match TRBD1. This CDR3 region has 13 residues. Germline CDR1 SGHDT, CDR2 YYEEEE. V was pared by 3 bases and J by 7 bases, with 3 bases of the junction left unmatched. Full variable domain (outside the CDR3, taken from reference TRBV5-6 and TRBJ1-2): DAGVTQSPTHLIKTRGQQVTLRCSPKSGHDTVSWYQQALGQGPQFIFQYYEEEERQRGNFPDRFSGHQFPNYSSELNVNALLLGDSALYLCASSSDRGLGYTFGSGTRLTVV.

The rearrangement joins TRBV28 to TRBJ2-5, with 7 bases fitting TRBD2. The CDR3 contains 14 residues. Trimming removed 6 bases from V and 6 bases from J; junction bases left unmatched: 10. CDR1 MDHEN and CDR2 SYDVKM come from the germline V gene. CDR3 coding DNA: TGTGCCAGCAGACCCGGACTAGAAGAGAAGACCCAGTACTTC. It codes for CASRPGLEEKTQYF. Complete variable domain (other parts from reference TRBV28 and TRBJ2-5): DVKVTQSSRYLVKRTGEKVFLECVQDMDHENMFWYRQDPGLGLRLIYFSYDVKMKEKGDIPEGYSVSREKKERFSLILESASTNQTSMYLCASRPGLEEKTQYFGPGTRLLVL.

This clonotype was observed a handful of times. The CDR3 nucleotides are TGTGCCAGCGGGGAGCGATCCTACGAGCAGTACTTC. Residues: CASGERSYEQYF. V gene TRBV28 combines with J gene TRBJ2-7, with a weak D call TRBD2 (5 bases). Germline lookup yields CDR1 MDHEN and CDR2 SYDVKM. CDR3 length: 12 amino acids. With 8 bases removed from V and 1 base from J, the gap between germline ends came to 9 bases.

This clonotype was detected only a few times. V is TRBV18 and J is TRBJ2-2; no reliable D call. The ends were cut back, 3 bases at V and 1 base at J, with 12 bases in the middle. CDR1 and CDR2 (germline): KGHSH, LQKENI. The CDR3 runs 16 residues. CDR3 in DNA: TGTGCCAGCTCACCCAAACAGCCCGAGAACACCGGGGAGCTGTTTTTT. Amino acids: CASSPKQPENTGELFF.

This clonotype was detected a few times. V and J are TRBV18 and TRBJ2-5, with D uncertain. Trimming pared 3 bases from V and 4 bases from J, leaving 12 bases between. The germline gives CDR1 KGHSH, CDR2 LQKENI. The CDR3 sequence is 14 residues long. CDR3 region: CASSPPVTGETQYF. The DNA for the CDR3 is TGTGCCAGCTCACCCCCGGTGACCGGAGAGACCCAGTACTTC. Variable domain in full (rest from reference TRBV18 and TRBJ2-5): NAGVMQNPRHLVRRRGQEARLRCSPMKGHSHVYWYRQLPEEGLKFMVYLQKENIIDESGMPKERFSAEFPKEGPSILRIQQVVRGDSAAYFCASSPPVTGETQYFGPGTRLLVL.

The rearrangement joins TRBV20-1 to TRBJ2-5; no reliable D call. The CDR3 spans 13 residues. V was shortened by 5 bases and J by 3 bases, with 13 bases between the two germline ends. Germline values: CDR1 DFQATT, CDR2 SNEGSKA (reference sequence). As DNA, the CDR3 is TGCAGTGCTCCCCGACTTGACAAAGAGACCCAGTACTTC. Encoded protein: CSAPRLDKETQYF.

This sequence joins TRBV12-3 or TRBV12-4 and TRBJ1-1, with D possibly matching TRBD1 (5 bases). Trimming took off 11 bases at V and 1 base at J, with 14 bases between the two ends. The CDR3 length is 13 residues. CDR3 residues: CASSRAENTEAFF. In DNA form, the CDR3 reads TGTGCCTCCAGCAGGGCGGAGAACACTGAAGCTTTCTTT.

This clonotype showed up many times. CDR3 nucleotide sequence: TGCAGCGTTGAATCCCTGGGGTTGCAAGAGACCCAGTACTTC. As protein: CSVESLGLQETQYF. The chain links TRBV29-1 to TRBJ2-5; D uncertain. The CDR3 loop spans 14 amino acids. The V end lost 2 bases, the J end lost 2 bases, and 12 bases lay between the germline ends. Germline V gene sequence: CDR1 SQVTM, CDR2 ANQGSEA.

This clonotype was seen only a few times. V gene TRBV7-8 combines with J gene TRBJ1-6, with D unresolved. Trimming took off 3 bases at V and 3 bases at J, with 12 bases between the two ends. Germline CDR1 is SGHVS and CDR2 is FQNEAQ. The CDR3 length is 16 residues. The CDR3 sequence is CASSFAASGYNSPLHF. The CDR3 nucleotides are TGTGCCAGCAGCTTTGCAGCCTCCGGCTATAATTCACCCCTCCACTTT.

CDR3 sequence: CASSYAGNSEQYF. The CDR3 DNA sequence: TGTGCCAGCAGTTACGCGGGAAATAGCGAGCAGTACTTC. The V and J genes are TRBV6-6 and TRBJ2-7, with a tentative D call TRBD2 (6 bases). This CDR3 has 13 residues. V shed 2 bases and J shed 6 bases, with 11 bases lying between them. Per the germline V gene, CDR1 is MNHNY and CDR2 is SVGAGI (reference sequence).

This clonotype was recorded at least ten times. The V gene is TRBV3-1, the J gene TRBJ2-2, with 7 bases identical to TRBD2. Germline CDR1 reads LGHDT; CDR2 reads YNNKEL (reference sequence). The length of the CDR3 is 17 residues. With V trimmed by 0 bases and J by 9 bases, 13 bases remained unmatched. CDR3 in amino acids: CASSQERASGDRRELFF. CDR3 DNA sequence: TGTGCCAGCAGCCAAGAGAGGGCTAGCGGTGATAGGAGGGAGCTGTTTTTT.

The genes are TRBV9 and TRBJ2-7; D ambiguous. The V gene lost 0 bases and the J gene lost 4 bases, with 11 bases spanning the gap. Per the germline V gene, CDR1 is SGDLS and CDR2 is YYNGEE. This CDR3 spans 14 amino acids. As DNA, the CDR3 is TGTGCCAGCAGCGTAGGAAGCACCCTTTACGAGCAGTACTTC. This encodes CASSVGSTLYEQYF.

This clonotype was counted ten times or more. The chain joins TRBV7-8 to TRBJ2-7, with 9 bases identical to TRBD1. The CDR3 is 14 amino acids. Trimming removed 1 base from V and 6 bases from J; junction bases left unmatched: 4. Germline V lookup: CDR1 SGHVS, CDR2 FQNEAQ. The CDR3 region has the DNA TGTGCCAGCAGCTTAGGACAGGGGGAGGGCGAGCAGTACTTC. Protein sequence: CASSLGQGEGEQYF.

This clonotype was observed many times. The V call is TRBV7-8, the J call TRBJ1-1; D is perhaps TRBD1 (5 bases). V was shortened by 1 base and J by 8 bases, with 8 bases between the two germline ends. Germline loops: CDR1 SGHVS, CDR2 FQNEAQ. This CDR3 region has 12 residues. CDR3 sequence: CASSLVRGEAFF. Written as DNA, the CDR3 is TGTGCCAGCAGCTTAGTAAGGGGAGAAGCTTTCTTT.

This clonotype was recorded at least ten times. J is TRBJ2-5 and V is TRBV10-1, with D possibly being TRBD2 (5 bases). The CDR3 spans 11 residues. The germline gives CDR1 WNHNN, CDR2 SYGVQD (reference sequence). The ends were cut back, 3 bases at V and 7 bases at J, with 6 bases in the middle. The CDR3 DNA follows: TGCGCCAGCAGTGACGAGGGGACCCAGTACTTC. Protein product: CASSDEGTQYF.

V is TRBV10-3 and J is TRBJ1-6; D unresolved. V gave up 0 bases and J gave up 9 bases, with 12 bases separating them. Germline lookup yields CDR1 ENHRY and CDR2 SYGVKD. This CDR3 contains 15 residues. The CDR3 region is CAISESGEASSPLHF. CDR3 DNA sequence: TGTGCCATCAGTGAGTCCGGGGAGGCAAGTTCACCCCTCCACTTT.

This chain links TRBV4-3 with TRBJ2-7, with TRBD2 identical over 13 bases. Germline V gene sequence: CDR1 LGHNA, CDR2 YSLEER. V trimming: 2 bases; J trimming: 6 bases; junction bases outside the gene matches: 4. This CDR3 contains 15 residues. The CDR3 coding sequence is TGCGCCAGCAGCCAAACCGGACTAGCGGGAGCCGAGCAGTACTTC. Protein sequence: CASSQTGLAGAEQYF.

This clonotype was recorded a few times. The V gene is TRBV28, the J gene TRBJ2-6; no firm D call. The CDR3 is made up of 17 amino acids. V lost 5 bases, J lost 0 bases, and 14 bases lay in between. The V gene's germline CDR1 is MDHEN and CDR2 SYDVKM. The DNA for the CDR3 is TGTGCCAGCAGTCCCCGGTGGCGGAGCTCTGGGGCCAACGTCCTGACTTTC. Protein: CASSPRWRSSGANVLTF.

The CDR3 sequence: CASSLQGKANTEAFF. The CDR3 DNA follows: TGTGCCAGCAGCCTGCAGGGAAAAGCGAACACTGAAGCTTTCTTT. The gene calls are TRBV3-1 and TRBJ1-1; maybe TRBD1 (5 bases). The CDR3 consists of 15 residues. Germline CDR1 reads LGHDT; CDR2 reads YNNKEL (reference sequence). V lost 4 bases and J lost 1, with 13 bases in between.

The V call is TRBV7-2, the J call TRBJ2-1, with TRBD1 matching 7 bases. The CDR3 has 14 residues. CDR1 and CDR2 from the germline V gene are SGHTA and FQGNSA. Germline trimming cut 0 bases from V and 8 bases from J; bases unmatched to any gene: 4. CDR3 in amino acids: CASSLAGGKDEQFF. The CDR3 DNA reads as TGTGCCAGCAGCTTAGCAGGGGGCAAGGATGAGCAGTTCTTC.

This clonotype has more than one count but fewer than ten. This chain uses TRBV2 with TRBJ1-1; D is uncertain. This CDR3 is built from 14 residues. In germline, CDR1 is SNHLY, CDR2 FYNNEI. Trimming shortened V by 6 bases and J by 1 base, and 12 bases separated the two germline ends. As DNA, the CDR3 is TGTGCCAGCAGGGGTGGACGGCCGAACACTGAAGCTTTCTTT. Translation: CASRGGRPNTEAFF.

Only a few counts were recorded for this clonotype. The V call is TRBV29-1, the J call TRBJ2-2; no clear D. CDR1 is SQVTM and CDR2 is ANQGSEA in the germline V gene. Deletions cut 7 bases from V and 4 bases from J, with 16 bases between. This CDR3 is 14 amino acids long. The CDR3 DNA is TGCAGCGCGCGGCCAGGCCAGGCCACCGGGGAGCTGTTTTTT. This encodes CSARPGQATGELFF.

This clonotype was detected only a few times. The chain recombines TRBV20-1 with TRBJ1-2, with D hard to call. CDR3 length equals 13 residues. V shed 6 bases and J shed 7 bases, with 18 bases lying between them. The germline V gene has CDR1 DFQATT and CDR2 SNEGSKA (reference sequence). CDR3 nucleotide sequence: TGCAGTGCGCCTAATCCCGGGATAGGTGGCTACACCTTC. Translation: CSAPNPGIGGYTF.

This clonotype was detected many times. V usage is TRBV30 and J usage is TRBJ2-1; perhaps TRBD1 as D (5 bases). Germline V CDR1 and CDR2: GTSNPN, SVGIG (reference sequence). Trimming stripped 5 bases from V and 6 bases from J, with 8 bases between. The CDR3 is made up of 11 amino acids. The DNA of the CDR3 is TGTGCCTGGGGCAGGGTCAATGAGCAGTTCTTC. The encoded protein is CAWGRVNEQFF.

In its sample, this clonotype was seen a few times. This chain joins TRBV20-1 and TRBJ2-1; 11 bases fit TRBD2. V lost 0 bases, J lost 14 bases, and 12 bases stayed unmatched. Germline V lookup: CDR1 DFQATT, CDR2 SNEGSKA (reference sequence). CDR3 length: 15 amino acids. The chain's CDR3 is CSARDRDSGGAAEFF. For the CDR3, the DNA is TGCAGTGCTAGAGATCGTGATAGCGGGGGGGCCGCGGAGTTCTTC.

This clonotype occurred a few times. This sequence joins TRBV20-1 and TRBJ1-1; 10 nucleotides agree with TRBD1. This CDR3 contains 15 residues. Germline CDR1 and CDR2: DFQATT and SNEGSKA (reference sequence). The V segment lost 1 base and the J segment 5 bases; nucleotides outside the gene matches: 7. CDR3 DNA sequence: TGCAGTGCTAGAGGGGCCGGGACAGGGGTTACTGAAGCTTTCTTT. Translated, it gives CSARGAGTGVTEAFF.

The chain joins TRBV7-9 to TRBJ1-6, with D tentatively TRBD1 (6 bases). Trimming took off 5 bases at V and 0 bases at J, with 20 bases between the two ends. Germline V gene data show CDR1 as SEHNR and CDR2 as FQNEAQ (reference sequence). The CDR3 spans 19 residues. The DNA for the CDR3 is TGTGCCAGCAGCCAAGGGGCGGGGGCCACGAGCTCCTATAATTCACCCCTCCACTTT. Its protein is CASSQGAGATSSYNSPLHF.

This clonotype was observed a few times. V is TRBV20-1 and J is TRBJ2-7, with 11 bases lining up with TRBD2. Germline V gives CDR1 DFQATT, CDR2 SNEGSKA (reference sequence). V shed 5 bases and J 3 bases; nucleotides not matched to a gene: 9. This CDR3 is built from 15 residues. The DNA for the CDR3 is TGCAGTGCTCGCCCTCGACTAGCGGGACGCTACGAGCAGTACTTC. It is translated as CSARPRLAGRYEQYF.

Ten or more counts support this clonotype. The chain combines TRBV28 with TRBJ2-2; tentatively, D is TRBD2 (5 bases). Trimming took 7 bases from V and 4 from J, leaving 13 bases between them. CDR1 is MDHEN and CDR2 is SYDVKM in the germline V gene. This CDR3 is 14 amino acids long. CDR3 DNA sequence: TGTGCCAGCATCACCAGCGGCTTCACCGGGGAGCTGTTTTTT. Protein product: CASITSGFTGELFF.

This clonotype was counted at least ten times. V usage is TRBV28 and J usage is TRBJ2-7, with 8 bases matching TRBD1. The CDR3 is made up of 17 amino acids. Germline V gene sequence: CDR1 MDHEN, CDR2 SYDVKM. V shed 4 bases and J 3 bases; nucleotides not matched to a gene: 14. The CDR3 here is CASSSAWLDRGGYEQYF. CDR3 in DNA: TGTGCCAGCAGTTCCGCTTGGTTAGACAGGGGAGGCTACGAGCAGTACTTC.